The sequence of this T cell receptor (beta chain) was determined in a study of beta chain features in type 1 diabetes. Since all of the isolated RNA was reverse transcribed, expressed TCRB transcripts were what got sequenced. The method was immunoSEQ multiplex PCR; TCRdb's version includes in-frame clones alone and lacks a portion of them. The top ten hold around 0.04% of the sample, which has about 350,000 clones, roughly a fifth seen once. The CDR3 consists of 14 residues. Germline values: CDR1 SGDLS, CDR2 YYNGEE. This clone has just a few counts. One junction end does not reproduce the germline sequence, and a read error may be involved.

This TCR was sampled from a woman under 30 in good health. The chain links TRBV9 to TRBJ2-1; TRBD2 aligns across 13 bases. Input material: naive CD4+ T cells from blood. The DNA of the CDR3 is TGTGCCAGCAGCGTAGGCGGGACTAGCGGGATCAGGGTCTTC. Translation gives CASSVGGTSGIRVF.